What follows are 16 T cell receptor beta chains derived from one specimen sequenced in a study of a mutant IDH1 vaccine in newly diagnosed glioma. Sequencing used immunoSEQ multiplex PCR; TCRdb keeps in-frame clones, though not all of them. The sample contains tens of thousands of clones, roughly 93% of which appear only once. Time point given: baseline, week 1 (first vaccination visit). Treatment noted: pre-vaccination baseline after standard-of-care therapy. The source was PBMCs, collected from a glioma patient treated with radiotherapy, temozolomide or both. The receptors originated from a man aged 40-49 years with glioma.

The V call is TRBV5-6, the J call TRBJ2-7; 7 bases map to TRBD1. After removal of 3 bases from V and 3 bases from J, the junction contained 15 bases not matched to a gene. The germline gives CDR1 SGHDT, CDR2 YYEEEE. CDR3 size: 17 residues. The CDR3 DNA is TGTGCCAGCAGCTCCTACTTACAGGGGTGGCAACTCTACGAGCAGTACTTC. It is translated as CASSSYLQGWQLYEQYF.

The rearrangement joins TRBV11-2 to TRBJ2-3, with 8 bases aligning to TRBD2. The length of the CDR3 is 16 residues. The V gene's germline CDR1 is SGHAT and CDR2 FQNNGV. The J segment lost 5 bases and the V segment lost 5 bases, leaving 12 bases of the junction unmatched. The CDR3 here is CASSQLVAGSKDTQYF. The CDR3 region has the DNA TGTGCCAGCAGCCAGTTGGTAGCGGGGAGTAAAGATACGCAGTATTTT.

The rearrangement uses TRBV5-1 and TRBJ1-2; 8 bases match TRBD1. The V segment lost 4 bases and the J segment 4 bases; nucleotides outside the gene matches: 9. The CDR3 runs to 15 residues. From germline, CDR1 is SGHRS and CDR2 YFSETQ. The CDR3 nucleotides are TGCGCCAGCAGCCCACGGACAGGGAACAGCTATGGCTACACCTTC. Translated, it gives CASSPRTGNSYGYTF.

The genes are TRBV7-9 and TRBJ2-1; TRBD2 agrees at 12 bases. The germline V gene encodes CDR1 SEHNR and CDR2 FQNEAQ (reference sequence). V was clipped by 6 bases and J by 0 bases; unmatched bases: 9. This CDR3 is built from 18 residues. The chain's CDR3 is CASRGLAGGVISYNEQFF. CDR3 in DNA: TGTGCCAGCAGGGGGCTAGCGGGAGGGGTTATCTCCTACAATGAGCAGTTCTTC.

The chain has TRBV7-9 and TRBJ1-1; no definite D call. Trimming shortened V by 2 bases and J by 4 bases, and 14 bases separated the two germline ends. CDR3 size: 15 residues. CDR1 SEHNR and CDR2 FQNEAQ come from the germline V gene (reference sequence). The CDR3: CASSLSSMASTEAFF. In DNA, the CDR3 is TGTGCCAGCAGCTTATCCTCGATGGCCTCCACTGAAGCTTTCTTT. The full variable domain, in which reference TRBV7-9 and TRBJ1-1 provide the parts outside the CDR3, is DTGVSQNPRHKITKRGQNVTFRCDPISEHNRLYWYRQTLGQGPEFLTYFQNEAQLEKSRLLSDRFSAERPKGSFSTLEIQRTEQGDSAMYLCASSLSSMASTEAFFGQGTRLTVV.

The chain joins TRBV5-1 to TRBJ2-3; D perhaps matches TRBD2 (6 bases). Trimming left V 0 bases short and J 0 bases short, with 8 bases between. This CDR3 contains 15 residues. Per the germline V gene, CDR1 is SGHRS and CDR2 is YFSETQ. CDR3 sequence (DNA): TGCGCCAGCAGCTTGGCGGGAGTTAGCACAGATACGCAGTATTTT. This translates into CASSLAGVSTDTQYF.

The chain combines TRBV11-2 with TRBJ2-3, with a tentative D call TRBD2 (5 bases). The CDR3 runs 15 residues. V lost 2 bases and J 6 bases, leaving 15 bases between the germline ends. Germline V gene sequence: CDR1 SGHAT, CDR2 FQNNGV. This CDR3 reads CASSLRGLVYDTQYF. The CDR3 DNA reads TGTGCCAGCAGCTTAAGAGGGCTAGTATACGATACGCAGTATTTT.

The gene calls are TRBV5-4 and TRBJ1-1; tentative D call: TRBD1 (6 bases). CDR1 SGHNT and CDR2 YYREEE come from the germline V gene (reference sequence). Trimming stripped 7 bases from V and 0 bases from J, with 10 bases between. The CDR3 has 13 residues. The DNA for the CDR3 is TGTGCCAGCGGACAGAGAATGAACACTGAAGCTTTCTTT. Its translation is CASGQRMNTEAFF.

This rearrangement joins TRBV6-5 to TRBJ1-5; D might be TRBD1 (5 bases). Germline loops: CDR1 MNHEY, CDR2 SVGAGI. V was shortened by 6 bases and J by 4 bases, with 10 bases between the two germline ends. The CDR3 runs to 13 residues. Written as DNA, the CDR3 is TGTGCCAGCAGGCTAGACAGAAATCAGCCCCAGCATTTT. Its translation is CASRLDRNQPQHF.

The V gene is TRBV2, the J gene TRBJ1-1; 11 nucleotides line up with TRBD1. Germline V gene data show CDR1 as SNHLY and CDR2 as FYNNEI. This CDR3 spans 13 amino acids. V trimming: 3 bases; J trimming: 11 bases; junction bases outside the gene matches: 5. CDR3 coding DNA: TGTGCCAGCAGTGACGGACAGGGGGCAATGGCTTTCTTT. Protein: CASSDGQGAMAFF.

The J gene is TRBJ2-2, the V gene TRBV5-6; possibly TRBD2 for D (6 bases). The germline gives CDR1 SGHDT, CDR2 YYEEEE. The germline V and J ends were trimmed by 4 bases and 1 base, with 23 bases remaining between them. The CDR3 has 19 residues. CDR3 amino acids: CASSPLYEWGGVNTGELFF. DNA for the CDR3: TGTGCCAGCAGCCCACTATACGAGTGGGGCGGGGTGAACACCGGGGAGCTGTTTTTT.

The chain couples TRBV5-1 to TRBJ1-2; D is possibly TRBD1 (6 bases). Trimming took 0 bases from V and 6 from J, leaving 9 bases between them. This CDR3 contains 13 residues. Germline V gene sequence: CDR1 SGHRS, CDR2 YFSETQ. The CDR3 nucleotides are TGCGCCAGCAGCTTGGCACAGGGAGATGGCTACACCTTC. This sequence encodes CASSLAQGDGYTF.

This clone has a single count. The rearrangement links TRBV2 to TRBJ1-6; D is undetermined. The V gene lost 7 bases and the J gene lost 0 bases, with 10 bases spanning the gap. The CDR3 sequence is 15 residues long. Looked up from germline, CDR1 is SNHLY and CDR2 is FYNNEI. CDR3 sequence reads: CASTSGDSYNSPLHF. The DNA of the CDR3 is TGTGCCAGCACTTCCGGGGACTCCTATAATTCACCCCTCCACTTT.

A note on this clone: The junction does not match germline at one end; this may be a read error. The V and J genes are TRBV11-1 and TRBJ2-1; possibly TRBD1 for D (6 bases). The CDR3 length is 13 residues. Germline V gene sequence: CDR1 SGHAT, CDR2 FQDESV (reference sequence). In nucleotides, the CDR3 is TGTGCCAGCAGCTCTAACTCTCCCGGGACAATAGTCTTC. This codes for CASSSNSPGTIVF.

V usage is TRBV5-1 and J usage is TRBJ1-1, with D uncertain. V shed 4 bases and J shed 1 base, with 11 bases lying between them. The CDR3 length is 14 residues. Germline CDR1 and CDR2: SGHRS and YFSETQ. The CDR3, as DNA: TGCGCCAGCAGCCCGCTCTTTTCGAACACTGAAGCTTTCTTT. Protein product: CASSPLFSNTEAFF.

The chain is built from TRBV30 and TRBJ1-2; 7 bases match TRBD1. CDR3 length equals 15 residues. V was clipped by 6 bases and J by 4 bases; unmatched bases: 14. Looked up from germline, CDR1 is GTSNPN and CDR2 is SVGIG (reference sequence). CDR3 bases: TGTGCCTGCCTTTTTGCTCAAACAGGGGTCTATGGCTACACCTTC. This translates into CACLFAQTGVYGYTF.